These T cell receptor beta chains were read from a single sample in a study of T cell repertoires in cytomegalovirus infection. TCRdb re-analysed the reads in MiXCR, keeping a single row per CDR3 protein. The sample shows about 230,000 distinct CDR3 sequences, 22% of them seen only once. The sequenced sample consisted of CD8+ T cells from PBMCs. The receptors were sampled from a human donor in good health (CMV status not recorded). Some clones in this sample may be carry-over from other donors' samples. The CDR3 runs from the conserved cysteine through the conserved F or W. The order of the fields is clone size, J gene, V gene, D gene, CDR3 DNA, CDR3 protein. The D gene is left open where the match is weak. The size of a clone is reported for some rows only, either as once, few or many, or as a class for expanded clones.

- TRBJ2-1 TRBV19 TRBD2 TGTGCCAGTAGTATAATCCCAGCGGGGGGTCTCAATGAGCAGTTCTTC CASSIIPAGGLNEQFF
many TRBJ2-5 TRBV18 - TGTGCCAGCTCACCAGAGATGGAAGGGCAAGAGACCCAGTACTTC CASSPEMEGQETQYF
- TRBJ2-7 TRBV5-4 TRBD2 TGTGCCAGCAGTTCTGGACTAGCGGTACAAGACGAGCAGTACTTC CASSSGLAVQDEQYF
- TRBJ2-3 TRBV4-1 TRBD2 TGCGCCAGCAGCCAAGGAGGTAGCGGGGAAGATACGCAGTATTTT CASSQGGSGEDTQYF
- TRBJ2-2 TRBV27 - TGTGCCAGCAGTTTAATAGGGAACACCGGGGAGCTGTTTTTT CASSLIGNTGELFF
few TRBJ1-1 TRBV29-1 TRBD1 TGCAGCGGTATACAGGGGTCTGAAGCTTTCTTT CSGIQGSEAFF
- TRBJ1-2 TRBV5-6 - TGTGCCAGCAGCTTATCCGGGACGCGGCTCTATGGCTACACCTTC CASSLSGTRLYGYTF
few TRBJ2-1 TRBV2 TRBD2 TGTGCCAGCAGTACGACTAGCGGGGGGGTACTCTACAATGAGCAGTTCTTC CASSTTSGGVLYNEQFF
- TRBJ2-3 TRBV7-4 TRBD2 TGTGCCAGCAGCAAAGGGACTAGCGGGGGAGATACGCAGTATTTT CASSKGTSGGDTQYF
few TRBJ2-6 TRBV10-3 - TGTGCCATCAGTGAGCAAATATTCCCGGAGAAGGGAAACTCTGGGGCCAACGTCCTGACTTTC CAISEQIFPEKGNSGANVLTF
few TRBJ2-7 TRBV20-1 TRBD1 TGCAGTGCCGGGACAGGGGCCTACGAGCAGTACTTC CSAGTGAYEQYF
many TRBJ1-6 TRBV12-3/TRBV12-4 - TGTGCCAGCAGTTTAACAGGTTTAACTTCACCCCTCCACTTT CASSLTGLTSPLHF
many TRBJ2-7 TRBV28 TRBD1 TGTGCCAGCAGCCTCGGGACAGACTATATCTACGAGCAGTACTTC CASSLGTDYIYEQYF
- TRBJ2-5 TRBV28 TRBD1 TGTGCCAGCAGTTCGACAGGGAGAGAGACCCAGTACTTC CASSSTGRETQYF
many TRBJ2-1 TRBV28 TRBD2 TGTGCCAGCAGTTTATCCGACCCCGGGGGGATCCGGGAGCAGTTCTTC CASSLSDPGGIREQFF
- TRBJ2-7 TRBV7-6 - TGTGCCAGCAGCTTAGAACAGGCGAGCTCCTACGAGCAGTACTTC CASSLEQASSYEQYF
- TRBJ2-1 TRBV29-1 - TGCAGCGTTGTGCTCCCGGTAAGCAATGAGCAGTTCTTC CSVVLPVSNEQFF
- TRBJ1-1 TRBV20-1 - TGCAGTGCTAGATACCAGGGGACTGAAGCTTTCTTT CSARYQGTEAFF
- TRBJ2-3 TRBV7-9 - TGTGCCAGCAGCGGTTTCCGGGACTCCGATAGGGATACGCAGTATTTT CASSGFRDSDRDTQYF
many TRBJ2-1 TRBV20-1 - TGCAGTGCTAGAGAGCTGGGTGACCTGAGCTCCTACAATGAGCAGTTCTTC CSARELGDLSSYNEQFF
many TRBJ1-1 TRBV2 - TGTGCCAGCAGTGATCCAGGGAGCACTGAAGCTTTCTTT CASSDPGSTEAFF
- TRBJ2-1 TRBV7-6 TRBD2 TGTGCCAGCAGCCAAGGACTAGCGGGCAATGAGCAGTTCTTC CASSQGLAGNEQFF
few TRBJ2-1 TRBV7-6 - TGTGCCAGCAGCTTAGAGGCGAATTCCTTGTACAATGAGCAGTTCTTC CASSLEANSLYNEQFF
few TRBJ2-1 TRBV27 TRBD2 TGTGCCAGCAGCCCGGGACTAGCGGGGGCCCTCTCCTACAATGAGCAGTTCTTC CASSPGLAGALSYNEQFF
few TRBJ2-7 TRBV14 - TGTGCCAGCAGCCAAGATTTTACAGGGAAGTCCTACGAGCAGTACTTC CASSQDFTGKSYEQYF
many TRBJ2-5 TRBV28 - TGTGCCAGCAGCCTCTACAGCTGGGAGAAAGAGACCCAGTACTTC CASSLYSWEKETQYF
many TRBJ1-4 TRBV12-3/TRBV12-4 TRBD1 TGTGCCAGCAGCCCAGGGGGGCTTGCAACTAATGAAAAACTGTTTTTT CASSPGGLATNEKLFF
many TRBJ2-7 TRBV29-1 TRBD2 TGCAGCGTTGGCACTAGCGGCGAATACGAGCAGTACTTC CSVGTSGEYEQYF
many TRBJ1-1 TRBV12-3/TRBV12-4 - TGTGCCAGCAGCCAACAGGGGAACACTGAAGCTTTCTTT CASSQQGNTEAFF
- TRBJ1-1 TRBV12-5 - TGTGCTAGTGGTTTGGACGCCCGGGGGCGGTTGAACACTGAAGCTTTCTTT CASGLDARGRLNTEAFF
- TRBJ2-5 TRBV2 - TGTGCCAGCCCCAGTCAAGAGACCCAGTACTTC CASPSQETQYF